The 26 T cell receptor beta chains below were found in one sample sequenced in a study of blood T cell repertoires in COVID-19. Only in-frame clones appear in the TCRdb table, and some are missing; sequencing was by immunoSEQ multiplex PCR. The sample lists roughly 330,000 clones, around nine tenths occurring once. Sequenced material: PBMCs or T cells enriched from blood (not recorded which). Receptors were obtained from a woman in her thirties who had recovered from COVID-19.

The rearrangement uses TRBV29-1 and TRBJ1-5; D is undetermined. Germline loops: CDR1 SQVTM, CDR2 ANQGSEA. This CDR3 contains 11 residues. Trimming left V 3 bases short and J 11 bases short, with 11 bases between. The CDR3 is CSVEYRDTQHF. The CDR3 nucleotides are TGCAGCGTTGAGTATCGGGATACCCAGCATTTT.

The V and J genes are TRBV27 and TRBJ1-2, with TRBD1 matching over 10 bases. J was trimmed by 4 bases and V by 2 bases; bases with no gene match: 16. The CDR3 spans 19 residues. CDR1 and CDR2 from the germline V gene are MNHEY and SMNVEV (reference sequence). CDR3 sequence: CASSLGGDRGRIGSYGYTF. CDR3 sequence (DNA): TGTGCCAGCAGTTTAGGGGGCGACAGGGGGCGGATTGGGTCCTATGGCTACACCTTC.

This chain joins TRBV5-5 and TRBJ1-4; D remains unclear. This CDR3 is built from 13 residues. Germline V CDR1 and CDR2: SGHKS, YYEKEE (reference sequence). Trimming took off 4 bases at V and 5 bases at J, with 9 bases between the two ends. The CDR3 coding sequence is TGTGCCAGCAGCCCCACAGTCAATGAAAAACTGTTTTTT. Its protein product is CASSPTVNEKLFF.

A single count supports this clone. This sequence joins TRBV9 and TRBJ1-6, with D possibly TRBD1 on 5 matching bases. V lost 3 bases to trimming and J lost 10 bases, with 14 bases between them. This CDR3 is built from 14 residues. Germline loops: CDR1 SGDLS, CDR2 YYNGEE. CDR3: CASSAAGFGSPLHF. Here the CDR3 DNA reads TGTGCCAGCAGCGCCGCAGGGTTTGGCTCACCCCTCCACTTT.

This clone was picked up one time. The rearrangement joins TRBV7-8 to TRBJ1-1; D gene ambiguous. The CDR3 length is 14 residues. Germline assignment: CDR1 SGHVS and CDR2 FQNEAQ. V was shortened by 0 bases and J by 6 bases, with 11 bases between the two germline ends. CDR3 sequence reads: CASSLATSGAEAFF. CDR3 bases: TGTGCCAGCAGCTTAGCCACGAGTGGAGCTGAAGCTTTCTTT. Complete variable domain (other parts from reference TRBV7-8 and TRBJ1-1): GAGVSQSPRYKVAKRGQDVALRCDPISGHVSLFWYQQALGQGPEFLTYFQNEAQLDKSGLPSDRFFAERPEGSVSTLKIQRTQQEDSAVYLCASSLATSGAEAFFGQGTRLTVV.

The chain carries TRBV19 and TRBJ2-7; maybe TRBD2 (5 bases). Between the trimmed V and J ends, which lost 4 bases and 4 bases, there was a span of 14 bases. CDR3 length: 14 amino acids. CDR1 and CDR2 from the germline V gene are LNHDA and SQIVND (reference sequence). The CDR3 loop reads CASSTRGTLYEQYF. The DNA of the CDR3 is TGTGCCAGTAGTACTCGGGGAACTCTTTACGAGCAGTACTTC.

V and J are TRBV30 and TRBJ2-7; D gene unclear. The CDR3 sequence is 13 residues long. Deletions cut 2 bases from V and 2 bases from J, with 10 bases between. Germline values: CDR1 GTSNPN, CDR2 SVGIG (reference sequence). The CDR3 DNA follows: TGTGCCTGGAGTAGAGGTGAAACCTACGAGCAGTACTTC. Its translation: CAWSRGETYEQYF. Drawing the rest from reference TRBV30 and TRBJ2-7, the complete variable domain is SQTIHQWPATLVQPVGSPLSLECTVEGTSNPNLYWYRQAAGRGLQLLFYSVGIGQISSEVPQNLSASRPQDRQFILSSKKLLLSDSGFYLCAWSRGETYEQYFGPGTRLTVT.

J is TRBJ1-4 and V is TRBV28, with D perhaps TRBD1 (6 bases). The CDR3 is 14 residues long. V was pared by 3 bases and J by 7 bases, with 12 bases between. Germline CDR1 reads MDHEN; CDR2 reads SYDVKM. The CDR3 loop is CASSLGGGGEKLFF. The CDR3 region has the DNA TGTGCCAGCAGTTTGGGAGGGGGGGGTGAAAAACTGTTTTTT.

The rearrangement uses TRBV2 and TRBJ2-7, with 9 positions matching TRBD1. There are 14 residues in the CDR3. Looked up from germline, CDR1 is SNHLY and CDR2 is FYNNEI. V shed 3 bases and J 3 bases; nucleotides not matched to a gene: 3. CDR3 nucleotides: TGTGCCAGCAGTGACGGGACAGGGCACTACGAGCAGTACTTC. It encodes CASSDGTGHYEQYF.

V and J are TRBV3-1 (or the pseudogene TRBV3-2) and TRBJ1-5; 7 nucleotides line up with TRBD1. The CDR3 spans 15 residues. Trimming at V came to 4 bases and at J to 2 bases, leaving 5 bases not matched to a gene. Germline CDR1 and CDR2: LGHDT and YNNKEL (reference sequence). CDR3 sequence: CASSPRQGGNQPQHF. CDR3 coding DNA: TGTGCCAGCAGCCCGAGACAGGGCGGCAATCAGCCCCAGCATTTT.

The chain links TRBV5-1 to TRBJ2-1; TRBD2 aligns across 15 bases. This CDR3 has 17 amino acids. V was pared by 5 bases and J by 3 bases, with 6 bases of the junction left unmatched. The germline gives CDR1 SGHRS, CDR2 YFSETQ. CDR3 nucleotides: TGCGCCAGCAGTCGGACTAGCGGGGGGGCGCGCTACAATGAGCAGTTCTTC. Translated, it gives CASSRTSGGARYNEQFF.

This clone showed up just once. This rearrangement joins TRBV2 to TRBJ1-5; D is possibly TRBD1 (6 bases). There are 16 residues in the CDR3. V lost 6 bases and J 7 bases, leaving 22 bases between the germline ends. Germline V CDR1 and CDR2: SNHLY, FYNNEI. In DNA, the CDR3 is TGTGCCAGCAGCGGGCAGGGGTCGGGTGGAGGACAGCCCCAGCATTTT. Its translation is CASSGQGSGGGQPQHF.

This clone has a handful of counts. The J gene is TRBJ1-5, the V gene TRBV7-2; D perhaps matches TRBD1 (5 bases). V was cut by 1 base and J by 2 bases, with 12 bases left in between. The CDR3 spans 16 residues. Germline values: CDR1 SGHTA, CDR2 FQGNSA. DNA of the CDR3: TGTGCCAGCAGCTTAGGGTCAGGGAAGGGCAATCAGCCCCAGCATTTT. It is translated as CASSLGSGKGNQPQHF.

The genes are TRBV3-1 (or the pseudogene TRBV3-2) and TRBJ1-1, with a weak D call TRBD1 (5 bases). Germline V gene sequence: CDR1 LGHDT, CDR2 YNNKEL (reference sequence). Trimming cost V 3 bases and J 6 bases, with 11 bases left between them. The CDR3 has 13 residues. The CDR3 sequence is CASSHQGSPEAFF. The DNA of the CDR3 is TGTGCCAGCAGCCACCAGGGTTCGCCTGAAGCTTTCTTT.

V usage is TRBV7-9 and J usage is TRBJ2-1; 7 nucleotides agree with TRBD2. CDR1 SEHNR and CDR2 FQNEAQ come from the germline V gene (reference sequence). The CDR3 contains 16 residues. Trimming at V came to 5 bases and at J to 6 bases, leaving 13 bases not matched to a gene. CDR3 residues: CASSAQGGVAINEQFF. DNA for the CDR3: TGTGCCAGCAGCGCTCAGGGAGGGGTTGCAATCAATGAGCAGTTCTTC.

The chain couples TRBV29-1 to TRBJ2-1, with D maybe TRBD2 (6 bases). In germline, CDR1 is SQVTM, CDR2 ANQGSEA. The CDR3 covers 14 residues. V was trimmed by 3 bases and J by 4 bases, leaving 13 bases between them. CDR3 residues: CSVEGSLAYNEQFF. The CDR3 DNA sequence: TGCAGCGTTGAGGGCTCACTAGCTTACAATGAGCAGTTCTTC.

The chain employs TRBV11-2 and TRBJ2-3, with D perhaps TRBD2 (7 bases). Germline assignment: CDR1 SGHAT and CDR2 FQNNGV. V was clipped by 0 bases and J by 6 bases, with 13 bases between them. The CDR3 loop spans 15 amino acids. CDR3 nucleotides: TGTGCCAGCAGCTTAGATCGGGGGGCCAAGGATACGCAGTATTTT. Amino acid sequence: CASSLDRGAKDTQYF.

The chain joins TRBV5-8 to TRBJ2-3, with 10 bases aligning to TRBD2. Trimming removed 3 bases from V and 1 base from J; junction bases left unmatched: 8. The germline CDR1 and CDR2 sequences are SGHTS and YDEGEE. The length of the CDR3 is 17 residues. DNA of the CDR3: TGTGCCAGCAGCTGGGCCTCTAGCGGGAGCCGCACAGATACGCAGTATTTT. As protein: CASSWASSGSRTDTQYF.

CDR3 in DNA: TGTGCCACCAGTGAAAGCAGGCCCGCGAACACCGGGGAGCTGTTTTTT. Translating gives CATSESRPANTGELFF. This chain links TRBV24-1 with TRBJ2-2; no definite D call. CDR3 length equals 16 residues. CDR1 KGHDR and CDR2 SFDVKD come from the germline V gene. V dropped 4 bases and J dropped 0 bases, with 11 bases sitting between them.

The chain joins TRBV29-1 to TRBJ2-7; TRBD1 agrees at 9 bases. Unmatched junction bases numbered 4, after V lost 6 bases and J lost 1 base. Germline V CDR1 and CDR2: SQVTM, ANQGSEA. The length of the CDR3 is 13 residues. In DNA, the CDR3 is TGCAGCGTCCCGGGACAGGGATCCTACGAGCAGTACTTC. The encoded protein is CSVPGQGSYEQYF.

CDR3 loop: CASSPPGQGAWAEAFF. The CDR3 DNA reads TGTGCCAGCAGTCCACCGGGACAGGGGGCATGGGCTGAAGCTTTCTTT. The chain carries TRBV25-1 and TRBJ1-1; 12 nucleotides line up with TRBD1. The CDR3 totals 16 residues. Trimming at V came to 5 bases and at J to 6 bases, leaving 10 bases not matched to a gene. Germline V CDR1 and CDR2: MGHDK, SYGVNS. Full variable domain (outside the CDR3, taken from reference TRBV25-1 and TRBJ1-1): EADIYQTPRYLVIGTGKKITLECSQTMGHDKMYWYQQDPGMELHLIHYSYGVNSTEKGDLSSESTVSRIRTEHFPLTLESARPSHTSQYLCASSPPGQGAWAEAFFGQGTRLTVV.

V gene TRBV2 combines with J gene TRBJ2-2; 7 positions match TRBD1. The CDR3 has 15 amino acids. Germline lookup yields CDR1 SNHLY and CDR2 FYNNEI. J was trimmed by 0 bases and V by 6 bases; bases with no gene match: 4. The CDR3 reads CASRETGSNTGELFF. The CDR3 DNA is TGTGCCAGCAGAGAGACAGGGTCGAACACCGGGGAGCTGTTTTTT.

The CDR3 here is CASSPLLKDRGREKLFF. The CDR3 nucleotides read TGTGCCAGCAGTCCACTCCTAAAGGACAGGGGGCGTGAAAAACTGTTTTTT. This chain uses TRBV6-6 with TRBJ1-4; 11 bases line up with TRBD1. Germline values: CDR1 MNHNY, CDR2 SVGAGI (reference sequence). This CDR3 contains 17 residues. V trimming: 5 bases; J trimming: 7 bases; junction bases outside the gene matches: 12.

The chain uses TRBV19 and TRBJ2-1; 11 bases match TRBD2. After removal of 5 bases from V and 0 bases from J, the junction contained 6 bases not matched to a gene. The CDR3 consists of 17 residues. In germline, CDR1 is LNHDA, CDR2 SQIVND (reference sequence). The CDR3 is CASSRGTSGGSYNEQFF. The CDR3 coding sequence is TGTGCCAGTAGTCGGGGTACTAGCGGGGGCTCCTACAATGAGCAGTTCTTC.

The rearrangement joins TRBV2 to TRBJ2-2; D call uncertain. The germline V gene has CDR1 SNHLY and CDR2 FYNNEI. V was clipped by 6 bases and J by 2 bases, with 7 bases between them. The CDR3 spans 13 residues. The CDR3 region has the DNA TGTGCCAGCAGGCGAATCAACACCGGGGAGCTGTTTTTT. Its protein is CASRRINTGELFF.

This clone was observed a single time. The chain uses TRBV29-1 and TRBJ1-1, with a weak D call TRBD1 (6 bases). Trimming pared 6 bases from V and 0 bases from J, leaving 14 bases between. The germline gives CDR1 SQVTM, CDR2 ANQGSEA. The CDR3 sequence is 14 residues long. The CDR3 DNA follows: TGCAGCGTGCGGACAGTCCCAATGAACACTGAAGCTTTCTTT. Amino acids: CSVRTVPMNTEAFF.